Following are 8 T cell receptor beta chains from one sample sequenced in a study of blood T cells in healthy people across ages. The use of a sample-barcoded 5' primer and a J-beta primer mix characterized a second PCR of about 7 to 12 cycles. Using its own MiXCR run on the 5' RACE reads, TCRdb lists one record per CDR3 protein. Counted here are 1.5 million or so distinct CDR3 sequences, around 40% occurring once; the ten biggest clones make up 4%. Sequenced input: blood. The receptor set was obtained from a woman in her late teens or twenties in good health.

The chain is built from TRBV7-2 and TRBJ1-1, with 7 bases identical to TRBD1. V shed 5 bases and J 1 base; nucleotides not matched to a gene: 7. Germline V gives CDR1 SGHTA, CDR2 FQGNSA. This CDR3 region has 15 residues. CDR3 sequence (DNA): TGTGCCAGCAGCCTGATTGGGACAGCGAACACTGAAGCTTTCTTT. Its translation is CASSLIGTANTEAFF.

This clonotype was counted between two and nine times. This chain's CDR3 is CASSLTTGYNEQFF. CDR3 in DNA: TGTGCCAGCAGTCTAACGACAGGGTACAATGAGCAGTTCTTC. The V and J genes are TRBV27 and TRBJ2-1, with 7 bases identical to TRBD1. Germline lookup yields CDR1 MNHEY and CDR2 SMNVEV (reference sequence). There are 14 residues in the CDR3. Trimming at V came to 5 bases and at J to 4 bases, leaving 5 bases not matched to a gene.

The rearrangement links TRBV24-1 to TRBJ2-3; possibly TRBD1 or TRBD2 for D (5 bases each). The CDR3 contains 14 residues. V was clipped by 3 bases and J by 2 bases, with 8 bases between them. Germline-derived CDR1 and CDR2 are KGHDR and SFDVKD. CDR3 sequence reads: CATSDVGTTDTQYF. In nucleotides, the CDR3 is TGTGCCACCAGTGATGTCGGGACCACAGATACGCAGTATTTT.

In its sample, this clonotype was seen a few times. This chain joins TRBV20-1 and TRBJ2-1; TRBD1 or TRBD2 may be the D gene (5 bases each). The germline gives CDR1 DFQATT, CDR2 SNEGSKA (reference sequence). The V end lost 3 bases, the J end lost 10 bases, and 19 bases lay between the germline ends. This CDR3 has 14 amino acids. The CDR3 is CSARVRDRGTEQFF. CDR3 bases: TGCAGTGCTAGGGTCCGGGACCGCGGAACCGAGCAGTTCTTC.

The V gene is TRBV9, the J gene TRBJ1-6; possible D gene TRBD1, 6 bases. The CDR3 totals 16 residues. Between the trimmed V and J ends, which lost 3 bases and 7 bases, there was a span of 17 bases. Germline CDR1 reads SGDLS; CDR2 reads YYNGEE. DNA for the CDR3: TGTGCCAGCAGCGAGGCCGCCGGGACACGAAATTCACCCCTCCACTTT. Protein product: CASSEAAGTRNSPLHF.

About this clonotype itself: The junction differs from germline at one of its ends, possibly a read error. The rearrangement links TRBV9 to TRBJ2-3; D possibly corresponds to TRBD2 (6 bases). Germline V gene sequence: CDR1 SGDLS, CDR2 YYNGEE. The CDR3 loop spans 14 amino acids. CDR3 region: CGSSVDEGGDTQYF. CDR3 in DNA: TGTGGCAGCAGCGTAGATGAGGGAGGAGATACGCAGTATTTT.

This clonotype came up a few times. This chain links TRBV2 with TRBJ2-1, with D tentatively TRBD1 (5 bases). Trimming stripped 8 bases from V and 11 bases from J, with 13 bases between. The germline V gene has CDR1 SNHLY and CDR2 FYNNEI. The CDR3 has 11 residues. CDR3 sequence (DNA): TGTGCCAGCCGCGAGTCGGACAAGCAGTTCTTC. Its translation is CASRESDKQFF. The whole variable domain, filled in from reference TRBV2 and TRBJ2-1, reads EPEVTQTPSHQVTQMGQEVILRCVPISNHLYFYWYRQILGQKVEFLVSFYNNEISEKSEIFDDQFSVERPDGSNFTLKIRSTKLEDSAMYFCASRESDKQFFGPGTRLTVL.

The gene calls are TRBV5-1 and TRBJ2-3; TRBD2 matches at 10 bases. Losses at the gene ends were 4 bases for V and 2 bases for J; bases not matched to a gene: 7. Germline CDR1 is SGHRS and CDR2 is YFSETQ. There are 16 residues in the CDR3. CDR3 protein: CASSLPGLAITDTQYF. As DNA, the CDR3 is TGCGCCAGCAGCCTTCCGGGACTAGCGATCACAGATACGCAGTATTTT.